This T cell receptor beta chain was sequenced during a study of blood T cells in healthy people across ages. This clonotype was picked up many times. Its matching antigen is unknown. Findings and caveats of the study: Long-lived and aged donors differed, with more naive CD4+ cells and higher diversity in the long-lived. Getting older went along with TCR beta diversity per million T cells dropping roughly linearly.

The donors, all healthy, were Caucasians living in Russia, aged about 6 to 95. Per individual sample, total RNA of at least 6 micrograms was extracted. A sample-barcoded 5' primer and a J-beta primer mix were used in a second PCR of roughly 6 to 11 cycles. TCRdb reprocessed the 5' RACE reads with MiXCR, giving one entry per CDR3 protein. The sample carries 650,000 to 1,000,000 distinct CDR3 sequences, approximately 35% recorded once. The germline V gene has CDR1 LGHNA and CDR2 YNFKEQ. With 10 bases clipped from V and 7 bases from J, the junction kept 10 bases outside the gene matches. This CDR3 is built from 13 residues.

The receptor was derived from a man between 18 and 35 years old in good health. V is TRBV4-2 and J is TRBJ2-7, with TRBD1 matching over 10 bases. Sequenced material: blood. The CDR3 nucleotides are TGTGCCACTACCGGACAGGGGGTCAATGAGCAGTACTTC. Translation gives CATTGQGVNEQYF.